The 32 T cell receptor beta chains below come from one sample, sequenced in a study of blood T cells in healthy people across ages. Primed by a sample-barcoded 5' primer and a J-beta primer mix, a second PCR proceeded for about 6 to 12 cycles. TCRdb passed the 5' RACE reads through MiXCR, listing each CDR3 protein once. Seen here are about 640,000 distinct CDR3 sequences, 45% to 65% observed once, and the top ten hold over 30%. Sequencing was done on a sample of blood. All receptors derive from a man in his 60s in good health.

To note about this clonotype: Just one base apart from a much larger clone, this may be a read error. V and J are TRBV6-2 or TRBV6-3 and TRBJ2-1; no clear D gene. Germline loops: CDR1 MNHEY, CDR2 SVGEGT. Trimming removed 2 bases at V and 7 bases at J, with 3 bases between. CDR3 size: 11 residues. The chain's CDR3 is CASSYPNEQFF. CDR3 nucleotides: TGTGCCAGCAGTTACCCGAATGAGCAGTTCTTC.

The chain has TRBV6-1 and TRBJ1-1; D unclear. This CDR3 is built from 14 residues. Deletions cut 2 bases from V and 10 bases from J, with 17 bases between. The germline V gene encodes CDR1 MNHNS and CDR2 SASEGT. CDR3 loop: CASSERSTLRRAFF. In DNA, the CDR3 is TGTGCCAGCAGTGAAAGGTCGACTTTGCGCCGAGCTTTCTTT.

The chain employs TRBV21-1 and TRBJ2-5; TRBD2, the D gene given by the table, was not confirmed from the DNA. TRBV21-1 is a known pseudogene. The CDR3 covers 17 residues. This chain's CDR3 is CASSKSGEGPDWREQYF. The CDR3 DNA sequence: TGTGCCAGCAGCAAATCGGGGGAGGGTCCGGACTGGAGGGAGCAGTACTTC.

In this sample, this clonotype turned up a few times. The chain is built from TRBV7-9 and TRBJ2-1; no definite D call. This CDR3 is built from 16 residues. V shed 1 base and J shed 4 bases, with 14 bases lying between them. Germline V CDR1 and CDR2: SEHNR, FQNEAQ (reference sequence). The CDR3 region has the DNA TGTGCCAGCAGCTTAGGAAGGAACGAAATTTACAATGAGCAGTTCTTC. This codes for CASSLGRNEIYNEQFF. Using reference TRBV7-9 and TRBJ2-1 for the parts outside the CDR3, the full variable domain is DTGVSQNPRHKITKRGQNVTFRCDPISEHNRLYWYRQTLGQGPEFLTYFQNEAQLEKSRLLSDRFSAERPKGSFSTLEIQRTEQGDSAMYLCASSLGRNEIYNEQFFGPGTRLTVL.

The CDR3 spells CASGGKDSANTGELFF. The DNA of the CDR3 is TGCGCCAGCGGAGGGAAGGACAGCGCGAACACCGGGGAGCTGTTTTTT. This sequence joins TRBV5-1 and TRBJ2-2, with D possibly called TRBD1 or TRBD2 (6 bases each). CDR3 length equals 16 residues. Germline V gene data show CDR1 as SGHRS and CDR2 as YFSETQ. The V and J ends lost 7 bases and 0 bases respectively, with 16 bases between them.

This clonotype was counted only a few times. CDR3: CASSYGSAPNYGYTF. The CDR3 region has the DNA TGTGCCAGCAGCTACGGGTCAGCACCTAACTATGGCTACACCTTC. This sequence joins TRBV3-1 and TRBJ1-2; no clear D. V lost 5 bases to trimming and J lost 0 bases, with 13 bases between them. The germline gives CDR1 LGHDT, CDR2 YNNKEL (reference sequence). The CDR3 is 15 amino acids.

This clonotype has just a few counts. This chain uses TRBV4-1 with TRBJ2-1; 9 nucleotides align to TRBD1. Germline trimming cut 1 base from V and 4 bases from J; bases unmatched to any gene: 8. The germline V gene has CDR1 MGHRA and CDR2 YSYEKL. The CDR3 consists of 17 residues. The DNA for the CDR3 is TGCGCCAGCAGCCAAGGGGGTACAGGGGGCAATTACAATGAGCAGTTCTTC. Amino acid sequence: CASSQGGTGGNYNEQFF.

The V call is TRBV5-1, the J call TRBJ2-7, with D perhaps TRBD1 (6 bases). This CDR3 has 14 amino acids. Between the trimmed V and J ends, which lost 0 bases and 6 bases, there was a span of 13 bases. Germline CDR1 is SGHRS and CDR2 is YFSETQ. CDR3 amino acids: CASSLAVTGCEQYF. The CDR3 DNA follows: TGCGCCAGCAGCTTGGCCGTGACAGGCTGCGAGCAGTACTTC.

V and J are TRBV29-1 and TRBJ1-1, with D tentatively TRBD1 (5 bases). The CDR3 is 15 amino acids. The V gene lost 5 bases and the J gene lost 3 bases, with 19 bases spanning the gap. Germline V gene lookup returns CDR1 SQVTM and CDR2 ANQGSEA. The CDR3 reads CSVRRVTGRDTEAFF. The CDR3 DNA sequence: TGCAGCGTTCGCAGGGTAACTGGAAGAGACACTGAAGCTTTCTTT.

The genes are TRBV7-9 and TRBJ2-1; D might be TRBD2 (6 bases). This CDR3 is built from 14 residues. In germline, CDR1 is SEHNR, CDR2 FQNEAQ (reference sequence). Trimming left V 7 bases short and J 7 bases short, with 17 bases between. The CDR3 loop reads CASMAGWGENEQFF. CDR3 nucleotide sequence: TGTGCCAGCATGGCAGGGTGGGGGGAGAATGAGCAGTTCTTC.

This rearrangement joins TRBV20-1 to TRBJ2-4; 10 nucleotides agree with TRBD1. Near its end, the DNA agrees better with TRBJ2-5, so the J call may be wrong. CDR1 DFQATT and CDR2 SNEGSKA come from the germline V gene (reference sequence). This CDR3 region has 13 residues. CDR3: CSAGDRGWETQYF. Here the CDR3 DNA reads TGCAGTGCTGGGGACAGGGGTTGGGAGACCCAGTACTTC.

The rearrangement links TRBV7-8 to TRBJ2-7; 10 bases map to TRBD1. Looked up from germline, CDR1 is SGHVS and CDR2 is FQNEAQ. The CDR3 runs to 17 residues. Trimming cost V 5 bases and J 2 bases; bases outside gene matches: 12. The CDR3 DNA follows: TGTGCCAGCAGCCTAGGAGCGGACAGGGGGAGTACCTACGAGCAGTACTTC. It is translated as CASSLGADRGSTYEQYF.

The chain recombines TRBV6-1 with TRBJ2-7; no clear D. The CDR3 consists of 16 residues. In germline, CDR1 is MNHNS, CDR2 SASEGT. With 2 bases removed from V and 0 bases from J, the gap between germline ends came to 14 bases. CDR3 protein: CASSEYAAVSSYEQYF. CDR3 sequence (DNA): TGTGCCAGCAGTGAATACGCGGCAGTTAGCTCCTACGAGCAGTACTTC.

The rearrangement uses TRBV20-1 and TRBJ2-1; the match to TRBD2 covers 12 bases. This CDR3 contains 16 residues. Germline trimming cut 3 bases from V and 4 bases from J; bases unmatched to any gene: 7. In germline, CDR1 is DFQATT, CDR2 SNEGSKA (reference sequence). The CDR3 region is CSASDLTSGGYNEQFF. DNA of the CDR3: TGCAGTGCTAGTGACCTGACTAGCGGGGGTTACAATGAGCAGTTCTTC.

J is TRBJ1-4 and V is TRBV6-5, with unresolved D. CDR1 is MNHEY, CDR2 SVGAGI, per germline. The length of the CDR3 is 16 residues. Trimming cost V 4 bases and J 3 bases, with 15 bases left between them. CDR3 DNA sequence: TGTGCCAGCAGTTTGGGAGGTCTCCGCTCTAATGAAAAACTGTTTTTT. Encoded protein: CASSLGGLRSNEKLFF.

The chain uses TRBV7-9 and TRBJ2-6; D could derive from TRBD1 or TRBD2 (5 bases each). CDR3 length: 16 amino acids. From germline, CDR1 is SEHNR and CDR2 FQNEAQ (reference sequence). V lost 2 bases, J lost 0 bases, and 8 bases lay in between. The CDR3 here is CASSLRGNSGANVLTF. The CDR3 nucleotides read TGTGCCAGCAGCTTACGGGGCAACTCTGGGGCCAACGTCCTGACTTTC.

This clonotype showed up many times. The chain couples TRBV5-1 to TRBJ2-1; D is unresolved. The length of the CDR3 is 11 residues. Germline V gene sequence: CDR1 SGHRS, CDR2 YFSETQ. The V end was cut by 2 bases, the J end by 8 bases, with 5 bases between. CDR3 in amino acids: CASSLIDEQFF. The CDR3 DNA reads TGCGCCAGCAGCTTAATCGATGAGCAGTTCTTC.

The J gene is TRBJ2-5, the V gene TRBV5-6; 11 bases line up with TRBD2. The CDR3 runs to 17 residues. V was clipped by 4 bases and J by 1 base; unmatched bases: 9. Germline-derived CDR1 and CDR2 are SGHDT and YYEEEE. CDR3 in DNA: TGTGCCAGCAGCCCAATCCCGGGACTAGCGGTCCAAGAGACCCAGTACTTC. It encodes CASSPIPGLAVQETQYF. The entire variable domain, with the rest obtained from reference TRBV5-6 and TRBJ2-5, is as follows: DAGVTQSPTHLIKTRGQQVTLRCSPKSGHDTVSWYQQALGQGPQFIFQYYEEEERQRGNFPDRFSGHQFPNYSSELNVNALLLGDSALYLCASSPIPGLAVQETQYFGPGTRLLVL.

This chain uses TRBV28 with TRBJ1-1, with no clear D. V was pared by 4 bases and J by 6 bases, with 18 bases between. Germline V gene data show CDR1 as MDHEN and CDR2 as SYDVKM. The CDR3 totals 15 residues. The CDR3 sequence: CASSSMTEATSEAFF. The CDR3 DNA reads as TGTGCCAGCAGTTCCATGACCGAGGCTACTTCTGAAGCTTTCTTT. Complete variable domain (other parts from reference TRBV28 and TRBJ1-1): DVKVTQSSRYLVKRTGEKVFLECVQDMDHENMFWYRQDPGLGLRLIYFSYDVKMKEKGDIPEGYSVSREKKERFSLILESASTNQTSMYLCASSSMTEATSEAFFGQGTRLTVV.

This clonotype was seen a few times. V usage is TRBV29-1 and J usage is TRBJ2-3; D call uncertain. Trimming removed 1 base from V and 0 bases from J, with 8 bases in between. CDR1 is SQVTM and CDR2 is ANQGSEA in the germline V gene. There are 14 residues in the CDR3. The CDR3 is CSVEVGESTDTQYF. CDR3 in DNA: TGCAGCGTTGAAGTCGGTGAGAGCACAGATACGCAGTATTTT.

This clonotype has a count of ten or more. The V gene is TRBV7-2, the J gene TRBJ1-4; TRBD1 agrees at 8 bases. Germline V lookup: CDR1 SGHTA, CDR2 FQGNSA. This CDR3 is built from 15 residues. The ends lost 5 bases at V and 8 bases at J; junction bases unmatched: 10. CDR3 DNA sequence: TGTGCCAGCAGCCCCAGGGGGCAGGGTGGGGAAAAACTGTTTTTT. Translation: CASSPRGQGGEKLFF.

This clonotype was seen only once. The chain uses TRBV6-4 and TRBJ2-5, with a weak D call TRBD1 (6 bases). The better agreement between TRBJ2-7 and the DNA end casts doubt on the J call. Per germline, CDR1 MRHNA and CDR2 SNTAGT. This CDR3 has 13 residues. CDR3 sequence: CASRQQGPYEQYF. As DNA, the CDR3 is TGTGCCAGCAGACAACAGGGTCCCTACGAGCAGTACTTC.

The rearrangement links TRBV7-9 to TRBJ2-3, with 7 bases that match TRBD1. Germline-derived CDR1 and CDR2 are SEHNR and FQNEAQ (reference sequence). The V segment lost 9 bases and the J segment 4 bases; nucleotides outside the gene matches: 4. The CDR3 runs to 12 residues. The CDR3 loop is CASLQGADTQYF. The CDR3, as DNA: TGTGCCAGTCTGCAGGGGGCAGATACGCAGTATTTT.

This chain links TRBV6-6 with TRBJ2-7; TRBD1 aligns across 9 bases. After removal of 11 bases from V and 5 bases from J, the junction contained 10 bases not matched to a gene. Germline assignment: CDR1 MNHNY and CDR2 SVGAGI (reference sequence). This CDR3 has 13 residues. CDR3 in amino acids: CAGGGQGRHEQYF. The CDR3 region has the DNA TGTGCCGGAGGGGGACAGGGCCGTCACGAGCAGTACTTC.

The chain uses TRBV18 and TRBJ2-7, with D perhaps TRBD2 (5 bases). Per the germline V gene, CDR1 is KGHSH and CDR2 is LQKENI. This CDR3 is 14 amino acids long. Trimming stripped 2 bases from V and 4 bases from J, with 12 bases between. The CDR3 loop reads CASSPAGGQYEQYF. The CDR3 region has the DNA TGTGCCAGCTCACCAGCGGGCGGTCAATACGAGCAGTACTTC. Full variable domain (missing parts from reference TRBV18 and TRBJ2-7): NAGVMQNPRHLVRRRGQEARLRCSPMKGHSHVYWYRQLPEEGLKFMVYLQKENIIDESGMPKERFSAEFPKEGPSILRIQQVVRGDSAAYFCASSPAGGQYEQYFGPGTRLTVT.

This chain joins TRBV11-2 and TRBJ2-5; 7 bases match TRBD1. The J segment lost 1 base and the V segment lost 8 bases, leaving 4 bases of the junction unmatched. CDR3 length equals 13 residues. Germline values: CDR1 SGHAT, CDR2 FQNNGV. The CDR3 DNA is TGTGCCAGCGGGACAGTGTCCCAAGAGACCCAGTACTTC. It specifies CASGTVSQETQYF.

The chain has TRBV9 and TRBJ2-3; perhaps D is TRBD1 or TRBD2 (5 bases each). This CDR3 is built from 18 residues. Trimming took 0 bases from V and 1 from J, leaving 18 bases between them. The germline V gene encodes CDR1 SGDLS and CDR2 YYNGEE. For the CDR3, the DNA is TGTGCCAGCAGCGTAGGGGCCAGGGACCTCAGTGGCACAGATACGCAGTATTTT. Its protein is CASSVGARDLSGTDTQYF. Based on the CDR3 plus reference TRBV9 and TRBJ2-3, the full variable domain is DSGVTQTPKHLITATGQRVTLRCSPRSGDLSVYWYQQSLDQGLQFLIQYYNGEERAKGNILERFSAQQFPDLHSELNLSSLELGDSALYFCASSVGARDLSGTDTQYFGPGTRLTVL.

The V and J genes are TRBV5-1 and TRBJ2-1, with a possible D match to TRBD2 (6 bases). V was clipped by 5 bases and J by 9 bases, with 15 bases between them. The CDR3 consists of 13 residues. Germline values: CDR1 SGHRS, CDR2 YFSETQ. CDR3 residues: CASSTGGSGEQFF. In DNA, the CDR3 is TGCGCCAGCAGTACCGGGGGTTCGGGTGAGCAGTTCTTC.

This chain connects TRBV15 to TRBJ2-7; the D gene is possibly TRBD1 (6 bases). The CDR3 totals 17 residues. V was trimmed by 0 bases and J by 1 base, leaving 16 bases between them. Germline V CDR1 and CDR2: LNHNV, YYDKDF (reference sequence). The CDR3 sequence is CATSRDWDGQRSYEQYF. In nucleotides, the CDR3 is TGTGCCACCAGCAGAGATTGGGACGGACAGAGGTCCTACGAGCAGTACTTC.

The chain is built from TRBV5-1 and TRBJ2-7; a possible D gene is TRBD2 (6 bases). From germline, CDR1 is SGHRS and CDR2 YFSETQ. The CDR3 runs 14 residues. V lost 4 bases and J 0 bases, leaving 11 bases between the germline ends. The CDR3 sequence is CASSLEGISYEQYF. For the CDR3, the DNA is TGCGCCAGCAGCCTGGAGGGGATCTCCTACGAGCAGTACTTC. Combining the CDR3 with reference TRBV5-1 and TRBJ2-7 gives the whole variable domain KAGVTQTPRYLIKTRGQQVTLSCSPISGHRSVSWYQQTPGQGLQFLFEYFSETQRNKGNFPGRFSGRQFSNSRSEMNVSTLELGDSALYLCASSLEGISYEQYFGPGTRLTVT.

The count of this clonotype is one. A clone one base away is much larger, so this may be a read error. The chain recombines TRBV20-1 with TRBJ2-5, with 9 bases aligning to TRBD2. The DNA end favors TRBJ2-7, so the J call may be wrong. In germline, CDR1 is DFQATT, CDR2 SNEGSKA (reference sequence). The CDR3 sequence is 15 residues long. The CDR3 coding sequence is TGCAGTGCTAGAGGGGTGGGACTAGCACCATGCGAGCAGTACTTC. Translated: CSARGVGLAPCEQYF.

The chain joins TRBV7-9 to TRBJ2-6, with no clear D. Germline CDR1 SEHNR, CDR2 FQNEAQ (reference sequence). V lost 2 bases, J lost 4 bases, and 9 bases lay in between. The CDR3 runs to 15 residues. The CDR3 loop is CASSLQVAGANVLTF. The CDR3 coding sequence is TGTGCCAGCAGCTTACAGGTCGCGGGGGCCAACGTCCTGACTTTC. The variable domain in full, completed from reference TRBV7-9 and TRBJ2-6, reads DTGVSQNPRHKITKRGQNVTFRCDPISEHNRLYWYRQTLGQGPEFLTYFQNEAQLEKSRLLSDRFSAERPKGSFSTLEIQRTEQGDSAMYLCASSLQVAGANVLTFGAGSRLTVL.